Given below is one TCR beta chain in context. This clone came up a few times. Its antigen is currently not known. Per-nucleotide qualities are absent, and no much larger clonotype sits a single base away. These data belong to a study of cytomegalovirus exposure and HLA in healthy donors (dated by TCRdb to 2016 to 2017). Turning to the overall study: According to an earlier analysis of 587 of the donors, about 190 million T cells yielded 90 million to 140 million unique TCR beta sequences and 276 Gb of sequence data. Using immunosequencing, the study profiled T cell repertoires from 500 to 800 subjects and related those repertoires to cytomegalovirus serostatus. An early release that covered several hundred HLA-typed donors contained about 300 gigabases of sequencing data and 70 million to 100 million unique TCR sequences. About five DR-DQ haplotypes were treated as single units for association and clustering because of strong linkage in the cohort. In an earlier analysis of 500 to 650 of the donors, high-throughput TCR beta sequencing was used to judge whether each TCR beta V gene segment behaved as functional or pseudogenic. To predict cytomegalovirus infection status, the study combined high-throughput TCR immunosequencing, statistical association of individual TCRs with disease status, and machine learning. Class I and class II HLA loci were covered by the typing at four-digit resolution. In addition to the first cohort of around 670 subjects, a separate validation cohort of approximately 120 different subjects was used. The number of typed donors differed by locus: 629-630 for A, B, C, DRB1 and DQB1; 500 to 550 for DQA1; approximately 600 for DPA1; and 450 to 480 for DPB1. All discovery cohort repertoires had been generated using a single sequencing platform. A later analysis re-analyzed previously published TCR beta repertoires from roughly 690 donors and added high-resolution HLA genotyping to study TCR occurrence patterns. Donor age, sex, ethnicity and CMV serostatus were compiled alongside the repertoire data. Rather than drawing on any new phenotypic data, the later analysis identified candidate immune exposures from TCR beta sequences and the way those sequences occurred across donors. The aim of the study was to test whether cataloging public T cell receptors could identify signatures of past pathogen exposure. A later genetic analysis used genome-wide SNP genotypes for about 60% of the roughly 700 donors, treating that subset as a discovery cohort. Among about 410 genotyped donors of the cohort, an average of around 220,000 unique TCR beta nucleotide sequences was sequenced per donor, of which about 19% were non-productive. The genetic ancestry cluster associated with self-reported Caucasian donors included roughly 84% of the 350 to 500 genotyped donors. Study-level results and caveats: In this cohort, only TCR beta chains were sequenced, and detectable features were limited by the absence of alpha or paired-chain data. In both the original and validation cohorts, the classifier was reported to diagnose cytomegalovirus status with high specificity and sensitivity. Because HLA typing was unavailable for some donors at each locus, only the typed subset was used in association tests. Assigning TCR associations to individual alleles was difficult when HLA alleles, especially DR and DQ, strongly co-occurred. In a later analysis, HLA-associated TCR beta chains showed more clonal expansion and lower generation probabilities than non-associated chains that were equally common. Three of the identified cytomegalovirus-associated TCR beta chains were confirmed in vitro to be specific for cytomegalovirus antigens. For the cohort, immune exposure information was limited to CMV serostatus. At a false discovery rate of 0.05, a later analysis linked around 15,000 TCR beta sequences to specific HLA alleles. Some IMGT-functional V segments, including TRBV6-2 and TRBV6-3, could not be distinguished by the 87-base-pair reads and were therefore excluded. A later analysis reported that several top co-occurrence clusters appeared linked to parvovirus B19, influenza, CMV and Epstein-Barr virus. In a later analysis, TCR association rates were found to vary across HLA loci, with the most associated TCRs seen for DRB1 alleles and the fewest for HLA-C alleles. A later genetic analysis reported fewer N-insertions in productive TCRs among donors in an Asian-associated ancestry cluster than the roughly 720-donor mean. An earlier analysis of some 590 of the donors showed that most TCR beta V segments appeared in productive rearrangements either about 90% or about 30% of the time, which broadly matched IMGT annotations. In a later analysis, most CMV-associated TCR beta chains were found to appear HLA-restricted, with HLA associations seemingly driven largely by CMV exposure. The study gave a list of around 170 TCR beta chains associated with cytomegalovirus. Sequencing depth was assumed to be roughly uniform across donors in the presence/absence analyses, though that assumption may not hold. A group of highly shared sequence variants was considered likely to be a technical artifact of the sequencing pipeline. The earlier analysis of some 560 of the donors excluded 15 to 20 rarely observed V segments, including chromosome 9 orphons, because counts were too low. The authors suggested that the approach could potentially be generalized to other disease states and immunological phenotypes. A further reported finding was that TCR beta sequences accurately predicted the HLA-A and HLA-B alleles for most subjects in the first cohort. Correlated functional status among segregating V segments might reflect linkage disequilibrium, but an unknown experimental factor could not be ruled out. Most TCR sequences were seen in very few donors, while some public TCRs were found in many individuals. An association between a missense DCLRE1C variant and V-gene and J-gene trimming of TCR beta chains was found in a later genetic analysis and replicated in an independent cohort.

In total, approximately 610 healthy bone marrow donors made up the cohort. At the time of sampling, every cohort member was nominally healthy, though immune exposures that went unrecorded were likely present. The donor tested CMV seronegative and was one of the 352 seronegative cohort members. Every donor gave a peripheral blood sample, and the peripheral blood mononuclear cells from that sample were used for TCR beta sequencing. Genomic DNA extraction from the blood cell samples was performed with the Qiagen DNeasy Blood Extraction Kit. The library was made by the immunoSEQ multiplex PCR assay. For the multiplex PCR, a mixture combining 60 forward primers for TCR Vbeta segments and 13 reverse primers for TCR Jbeta segments was used. The CDR3 region of rearranged TCR beta genes was amplified from genomic DNA by a multiplex PCR assay. Amplified TCR beta libraries were sequenced as 87-base-pair reads on the Illumina HiSeq System. The paper's processing steps were these. A later analysis counted tens of millions of unique TCR beta chains across the 666 repertoires, and some 12 million of these chains were shared by at least two donors. To remove PCR and sequencing errors, raw reads were error-corrected and collapsed into unique sequences using a nearest-neighbor algorithm that merged closely related sequences. Alignment of CDR3 sequences to IMGT reference sequences was used to assign V, D and J gene segments. For a sequence to be retained, a match of at least six nucleotides to both a V gene segment and a J gene segment was required. A rearrangement counted as productive if the CDR3 had no stop codons and remained in frame with V and J, and every other rearrangement counted as non-productive. Following IMGT convention, CDR3 was defined as the stretch from the second conserved V-encoded cysteine to the conserved J-encoded phenylalanine. The earlier analysis of about 500 of the donors excluded sequences that lacked an unambiguous match to a single V gene segment. In an earlier analysis of approximately 550 of the donors, V segments were called functional above 56.7% productive rearrangements and were called segregating when the between-donor standard deviation exceeded 5%. To diagnose cytomegalovirus status from the catalog of TCR beta chain sequences, a statistical classification framework was built. V and J gene assignment, in a later analysis, came from comparing TCR nucleotide sequences with IMGT/GENE-DB human TR gene sequences. A later analysis assigned CDR3 sequences and most-parsimonious VDJ recombination scenarios with the TCRdist pipeline. In a later analysis, each TCR beta chain was defined by its CDR3 amino acid sequence together with its V-gene family, and reads without a unique V-gene family were excluded. As a way to deal with suspected cross-contamination and a sequencing artifact, a later analysis dropped 450 to 600 nucleotide sequences that were highly shared and had low generation probability. In a later analysis, a clonal expansion index for each public chain was calculated from normalized within-repertoire ranks of inferred template counts. A later analysis computed generation probabilities with a VDJ recombination model fitted to out-of-frame rearrangements, and checked the results against IGoR. A later analysis scored TCR-TCR, TCR-HLA and TCR-CMV co-occurrence with hypergeometric tests, applying a repertoire-size bias correction to TCR pairs. False discovery rates were estimated in a later analysis by permuting HLA or CMV assignments 20 times. In a later analysis, co-occurring TCRs were grouped using DBSCAN, with TCRdist sequence similarity added in when clustering inside HLA-allele-positive subsets. Repertoires with fewer than 30,000 or more than 120,000 public chains were left out of co-occurrence clustering, as were four to six repertoires with anomalous nucleotide sharing. TCRdb re-hosts the immuneACCESS table, in-frame sequences only. Its copies lack some clones; in the studies checked, an unresolved V gene accounts for under half of them, and the cause for the rest is not known. D and trimming come from the DNA, and the V and J calls and clone size come from that table. The sample table shows approximately 110,000 clones, and about 76% are seen once. The top ten hold roughly 8% of the sample.

Trimming at the junction amounts to 3 bases on V and 1 base on J, and the germline ends lie 16 bases apart. CDR1 and CDR2 are read off the germline V gene as SGHTS and YDEGEE. The CDR3 sequence holds 17 residues, the cysteine and phenylalanine included. The sequence is cut down to CDR3 DNA, 51 bases in frame from base 1. The chain employs TRBV5-8 and TRBJ2-2; possibly the D gene is TRBD2, per 6 matching bases. The TCR comes from a man aged 40-50 years in good health and CMV-seronegative. The source material was PBMCs. The CDR3 amino acid sequence is: CASSSGVQLGNTGELFF. The nucleotide sequence reads TGTGCCAGCAGCTCGGGGGTACAGTTGGGGAACACCGGGGAGCTGTTTTTT.